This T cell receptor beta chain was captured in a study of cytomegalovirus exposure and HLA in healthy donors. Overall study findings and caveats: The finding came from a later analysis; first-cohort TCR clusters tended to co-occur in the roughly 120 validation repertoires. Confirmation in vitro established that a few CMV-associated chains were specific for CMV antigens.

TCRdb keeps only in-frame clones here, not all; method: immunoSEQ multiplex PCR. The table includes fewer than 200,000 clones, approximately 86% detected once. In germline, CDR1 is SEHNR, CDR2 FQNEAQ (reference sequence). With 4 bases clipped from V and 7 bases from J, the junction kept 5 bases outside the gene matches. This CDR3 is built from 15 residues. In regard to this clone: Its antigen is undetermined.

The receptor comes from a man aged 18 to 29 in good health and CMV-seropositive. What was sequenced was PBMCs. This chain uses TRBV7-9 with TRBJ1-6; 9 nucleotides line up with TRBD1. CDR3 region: CASSSRDRVNSPLHF. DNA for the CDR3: TGTGCCAGCAGCTCAAGGGACAGGGTAAATTCACCCCTCCACTTT.